The entry below gives a single T cell receptor (beta chain) sequence along with its context. TCRdb re-called the 5' RACE reads through MiXCR, storing one row per CDR3 protein. The repertoire consists of fewer than 900,000 distinct CDR3 sequences, with about 18% occurring once and the leading ten covering around 14%. The data originate from a study of identical twins. V lost 2 bases, J lost 0 bases, and 7 bases lay in between. From germline, CDR1 is KGHSH and CDR2 LQKENI. This CDR3 is built from 14 residues. This sample also appeared in a second study, on T cells expressing NK-cell markers. That source adds: Each of about 6 donors carried dominant NKG2C+ clonotypes accounting for about 1.0-7.0% of CD8+ T cells.

The sequencing input was PBMCs. The clonotype originates from a woman younger than 35 in good health. This chain links TRBV18 with TRBJ2-5; D remains ambiguous. The CDR3 bases are TGTGCCAGCTCACCAATGAGGTACCAAGAGACCCAGTACTTC. The encoded protein is CASSPMRYQETQYF.